These T cell receptor beta chains were read from a single sample in a study of T cell repertoires in cytomegalovirus infection. TCRdb analysed the reads with MiXCR anew, one entry per CDR3 protein. Of more than 350,000 distinct CDR3 sequences listed, approximately 32% are singletons. Input material: PBMCs. The origin of the receptors is a human donor in good health (CMV status not recorded). Some clones in this sample may be carry-over from other donors' samples. Each CDR3 is given with its conserved first and last residue. A D gene is named only where the DNA matches it firmly. Clone size is not always given. Where it is, it says once, few, many or a class for expanded clones.

j_call clone_size v_call d_call cdr3_length cdr3_nt cdr3_aa
TRBJ2-3 NA TRBV12-3/TRBV12-4 TRBD2 15 TGTGCCAGCAGTTTACGGAGCGGGGCCACAGATACGCAGTATTTT CASSLRSGATDTQYF
TRBJ2-7 NA TRBV20-1 TRBD1 13 TGCAGTGCCCCGGGACAGGGGGTTGGGGAGCAGTACTTC CSAPGQGVGEQYF
TRBJ2-7 NA TRBV4-3 TRBD2 17 TGCGCCAGCAGCCAAGTTGCTGGCGGGGGGAGCTCCTACGAGCAGTACTTC CASSQVAGGGSSYEQYF
TRBJ2-7 few TRBV15 NA 13 TGTGCCACCAGCAGAGAGGCAGTTGACGAGCAGTACTTC CATSREAVDEQYF
TRBJ2-3 NA TRBV19 TRBD1 15 TGTGCCAGTAGCCAACAGGGGTTGTCCACAGATACGCAGTATTTT CASSQQGLSTDTQYF
TRBJ2-7 NA TRBV20-1 NA 14 TGCAGTGCTAGAGATGGAGGGGGGCCCTACGAGCAGTACTTC CSARDGGGPYEQYF
TRBJ1-1 NA TRBV7-6 TRBD1 13 TGTGCCAGCAGCGGGCGGACAGGGACTGAAGCTTTCTTT CASSGRTGTEAFF
TRBJ2-5 NA TRBV14 NA 16 TGTGCCAGCAGCCAAGGACAGGAGATATTCTTAGAGACCCAGTACTTC CASSQGQEIFLETQYF
TRBJ2-1 few TRBV6-1 NA 15 TGTGCCAGCAGTCCCCCGGGATTGACCTACAATGAGCAGTTCTTC CASSPPGLTYNEQFF
TRBJ1-4 NA TRBV5-4 NA 18 TGTGCCAGCAGCTCCCGGGGACAATCCCCTAAAGCCAATGAAAAACTGTTTTTT CASSSRGQSPKANEKLFF
TRBJ1-3 NA TRBV28 NA 14 TGTGCCAGCAGTTTTTCGGACAATGGAAACACCATATATTTT CASSFSDNGNTIYF
TRBJ2-4 NA TRBV6-1 NA 14 TGTGCCAGCAGTGGTGGGGCGACCAAAAACATTCAGTACTTC CASSGGATKNIQYF
TRBJ1-1 few TRBV12-3/TRBV12-4 TRBD1 11 TGTGCCAGCAGCTTGGACAGGGGTGCTTTCTTT CASSLDRGAFF
TRBJ2-2 many TRBV7-8 TRBD1 14 TGTGCCAGCGGGGACAGGGGGTCCACCGGGGAGCTGTTTTTT CASGDRGSTGELFF
TRBJ2-5 NA TRBV7-6 NA 14 TGTGCCAGCAGCTTAGGTTGGGGAGCAGAGACCAAGTACTTC CASSLGWGAETKYF
TRBJ2-5 NA TRBV3-1 NA 15 TGTGCCAGCAGCCAGGGGGGACTCTCACAAGAGACCCAGTACTTC CASSQGGLSQETQYF
TRBJ2-6 few TRBV20-1 NA 16 TGCAGTGCTAGTGAAACCTTAAGGACCGGGGCCAACGTCCTGACTTTC CSASETLRTGANVLTF
TRBJ1-1 NA TRBV20-1 NA 14 TGCAGTGCTAGAGGTGGACAGCGCTTCCCTGAAGCTTTCTTT CSARGGQRFPEAFF
TRBJ2-1 NA TRBV6-2/TRBV6-3 NA 15 TGTGCCAGCAGTTATAGCGAGAGCTCCTACAATGAGCAGTTCTTC CASSYSESSYNEQFF
TRBJ2-3 few TRBV20-1 TRBD2 13 TGCAGGACTAGCGGGGGGGCAGGTGATACGCAGTATTTT CRTSGGAGDTQYF
TRBJ2-5 few TRBV20-1 TRBD2 17 TGCAGTGCTAGAGATCTATTAGCGGGGGGTATGAGGGAGACCCAGTACTTC CSARDLLAGGMRETQYF
TRBJ1-5 few TRBV6-6 NA 15 TGTGCCAGCAGGGACCAGATTACCGGCAATCAGCCCCAGCATTTT CASRDQITGNQPQHF
TRBJ2-1 NA TRBV5-6 TRBD1 15 TGTGCCAGCAGCGGGACAGGGGTTATTGACAATGAGCAGTTCTTC CASSGTGVIDNEQFF
TRBJ2-5 NA TRBV20-1 NA 13 TGCAGTGCTAGAGGCGGCCCCCTTGAGACCCAGTACTTC CSARGGPLETQYF
TRBJ2-2 few TRBV7-2 TRBD2 16 TGTGCCAGCAGTCCCTGGGGACTAACAAACACCGGGGAGCTGTTTTTT CASSPWGLTNTGELFF
TRBJ1-4 many TRBV7-9 NA 18 TGTGCCAGCAGCTCCCTACGCGCCCGGGACGGAAGCAGAGAAAAACTGTTTTTT CASSSLRARDGSREKLFF
TRBJ1-5 few TRBV5-1 NA 15 TGCGCCAGCAGCTTGAATGGTGGGAGCAATCAGCCCCAGCATTTT CASSLNGGSNQPQHF
TRBJ1-1 many TRBV6-5 NA 14 TGTGCCAGCAGTAACACAGGGTTTGACACTGAAGCTTTCTTT CASSNTGFDTEAFF
TRBJ2-5 NA TRBV24-1 TRBD1 16 TGTGCCACCAGTGACCGGGACAGGGGTTTACAAGAGACCCAGTACTTC CATSDRDRGLQETQYF